This paragraph covers one T cell receptor (beta chain) sequence. What it binds is not known. This record comes from a study of cytomegalovirus exposure and HLA in healthy donors. About the study: In a later analysis, the approximately 110 validation repertoires were reported to have used the same platform as the roughly 610 first-cohort repertoires. Study results and caveats: Cytomegalovirus status was reportedly diagnosed by the classifier with high specificity and sensitivity. Cytomegalovirus association was listed for 150 or so TCR beta chains.

Here immunoSEQ multiplex PCR was the method, and the copy in TCRdb shows in-frame clones only, minus some. The sample has about 240,000 clones, around nine tenths seen once; the top ten hold roughly 2.5%. Germline V gene data show CDR1 as MNHNS and CDR2 as SASEGT. The CDR3 covers 14 residues. Trimming removed 6 bases from V and 6 bases from J, with 18 bases in between. This sequence was found in a man between 18 and 35 years old in good health and CMV-seronegative. This sequence joins TRBV6-1 and TRBJ2-7; D may be TRBD1 (6 bases). The specimen was PBMCs. This CDR3 reads CASSTGTRRSEQYF. The CDR3 DNA reads TGTGCCAGCAGCACCGGGACAAGGAGGAGCGAGCAGTACTTC.